This is a list of T cell receptor beta chains from one sample in a study of T cell repertoires in cytomegalovirus infection. TCRdb called the reads again in MiXCR, with one record for every CDR3 protein. The table lists about 60,000 distinct CDR3 sequences, 33% of them singletons. No antigen has been identified for these receptors. The sequenced material came from PBMCs, sequenced either directly or after in vitro stimulation (not recorded which). These receptors were collected from a human donor in good health (CMV status not recorded). Some clones in this sample may be carry-over from other donors' samples. The CDR3 runs from the conserved cysteine through the conserved F or W. The D gene is left open where the match is weak. The size of a clone is reported for some rows only, either as once, few or many, or as a class for expanded clones.

D: NA; J: TRBJ2-7; size: NA; V: TRBV12-3/TRBV12-4; CDR3: CASSVLGIGYEQYF; DNA: TGTGCCAGCAGTGTACTTGGCATCGGCTACGAGCAGTACTTC
D: TRBD1; J: TRBJ2-5; size: few; V: TRBV11-2; CDR3: CASSSGRRGLGETQYF; DNA: TGTGCCAGCAGCTCTGGACGCAGGGGGCTAGGGGAGACCCAGTACTTC
D: TRBD1; J: TRBJ2-7; size: few; V: TRBV7-2; CDR3: CASSRGTGGYEQYF; DNA: TGTGCCAGCAGCCGTGGAACAGGGGGCTACGAGCAGTACTTC
D: NA; J: TRBJ1-4; size: many; V: TRBV7-2; CDR3: CASSRGDWTEKLFF; DNA: TGTGCCAGCAGCCGGGGCGATTGGACTGAAAAACTGTTTTTT
D: NA; J: TRBJ1-6; size: NA; V: TRBV19; CDR3: CASSAAVQNSPLHF; DNA: TGTGCCAGTAGTGCGGCGGTACAGAATTCACCCCTCCACTTT
D: TRBD2; J: TRBJ2-3; size: NA; V: TRBV19; CDR3: CASNEWTSGGADTQYF; DNA: TGTGCCAGTAACGAATGGACTAGCGGGGGAGCAGATACGCAGTATTTT
D: TRBD2; J: TRBJ2-3; size: few; V: TRBV7-8; CDR3: CASSFKRGSTDTQYF; DNA: TGTGCCAGCAGCTTTAAGCGGGGATCCACAGATACGCAGTATTTT
D: NA; J: TRBJ2-5; size: few; V: TRBV28; CDR3: CASSLLTTQETQYF; DNA: TGTGCCAGCAGTTTATTGACTACTCAAGAGACCCAGTACTTC
D: TRBD2; J: TRBJ2-2; size: NA; V: TRBV7-8; CDR3: CASSYRSGGGTGELFF; DNA: TGTGCCAGCAGCTACCGTAGCGGGGGAGGCACCGGGGAGCTGTTTTTT
D: TRBD1; J: TRBJ2-7; size: few; V: TRBV12-5; CDR3: CASGLNLFTLGQGYEQYF; DNA: TGTGCTAGTGGTTTGAATCTATTTACACTCGGACAGGGTTACGAGCAGTACTTC
D: TRBD2; J: TRBJ2-2; size: few; V: TRBV7-6; CDR3: CASSLSRRGGTGELFF; DNA: TGTGCCAGCAGCTTATCCCGTAGGGGAGGGACCGGGGAGCTGTTTTTT
D: NA; J: TRBJ2-5; size: few; V: TRBV6-5; CDR3: CASSYSPGPLETQYF; DNA: TGTGCCAGCAGTTACTCGCCGGGTCCCTTAGAGACCCAGTACTTC
D: NA; J: TRBJ1-2; size: few; V: TRBV6-6; CDR3: CASSAQTGLANYGYTF; DNA: TGTGCCAGCAGTGCACAGACGGGGCTCGCTAACTATGGCTACACCTTC
D: TRBD2; J: TRBJ2-3; size: NA; V: TRBV7-8; CDR3: CASSPRTSGGTDTQYF; DNA: TGTGCCAGCAGCCCAAGGACTAGCGGGGGCACAGATACGCAGTATTTT
D: TRBD2; J: TRBJ2-2; size: NA; V: TRBV4-1; CDR3: CASSPGLAGVSTGELFF; DNA: TGCGCCAGCAGCCCAGGACTAGCGGGAGTCAGCACCGGGGAGCTGTTTTTT
D: NA; J: TRBJ2-3; size: NA; V: TRBV24-1; CDR3: CATSDGSTDTQYF; DNA: TGTGCCACCAGTGACGGGAGCACAGATACGCAGTATTTT
D: TRBD1; J: TRBJ2-1; size: NA; V: TRBV6-1; CDR3: CASSIGQAGNNEQFF; DNA: TGTGCCAGCAGTATTGGACAGGCTGGAAACAATGAGCAGTTCTTC
D: NA; J: TRBJ1-1; size: NA; V: TRBV6-1; CDR3: CASSIEQGSAFF; DNA: TGTGCCAGCAGCATTGAGCAGGGTTCGGCTTTCTTT
D: NA; J: TRBJ2-7; size: many; V: TRBV12-3/TRBV12-4; CDR3: CASSFQGYEQYF; DNA: TGTGCCAGCAGTTTCCAGGGGTACGAGCAGTACTTC
D: TRBD1; J: TRBJ1-6; size: many; V: TRBV7-2; CDR3: CASSFDRGGNSPLHF; DNA: TGTGCCAGCAGCTTTGACAGGGGCGGGAATTCACCCCTCCACTTT
D: TRBD1; J: TRBJ2-1; size: NA; V: TRBV12-3/TRBV12-4; CDR3: CASRGTGLGGYNEQFF; DNA: TGTGCCAGCAGGGGGACAGGGTTGGGGGGGTACAATGAGCAGTTCTTC
D: NA; J: TRBJ2-1; size: NA; V: TRBV28; CDR3: CASRATGTYNEQFF; DNA: TGTGCCAGCAGGGCCACAGGTACCTACAATGAGCAGTTCTTC
D: TRBD1; J: TRBJ1-5; size: few; V: TRBV12-3/TRBV12-4; CDR3: CASSFLQGFFGDQPQHF; DNA: TGTGCCAGCAGTTTCTTACAGGGGTTTTTTGGGGATCAGCCCCAGCATTTT
D: NA; J: TRBJ2-7; size: many; V: TRBV7-2; CDR3: CASSSGRYYEQYF; DNA: TGTGCCAGCAGCTCGGGACGTTACTACGAGCAGTACTTC
D: NA; J: TRBJ1-4; size: few; V: TRBV10-3; CDR3: CAISEGQTATNEKLFF; DNA: TGTGCCATCAGTGAGGGGCAGACAGCCACTAATGAAAAACTGTTTTTT
D: TRBD2; J: TRBJ2-5; size: NA; V: TRBV6-1; CDR3: CASSGGLAGTQETQYF; DNA: TGTGCCAGCAGTGGGGGACTAGCGGGCACCCAAGAGACCCAGTACTTC
D: TRBD2; J: TRBJ2-7; size: few; V: TRBV20-1; CDR3: CSARGAGGPYEQYF; DNA: TGCAGTGCTCGGGGAGCGGGAGGCCCCTACGAGCAGTACTTC
D: TRBD2; J: TRBJ2-3; size: NA; V: TRBV19; CDR3: CASWDYSADTQYF; DNA: TGTGCCTCCTGGGACTACTCAGCAGATACGCAGTATTTT
D: NA; J: TRBJ2-3; size: NA; V: TRBV11-2; CDR3: CASSDGLRSSTDTQYF; DNA: TGTGCCAGCAGCGACGGACTTCGCTCTAGCACAGATACGCAGTATTTT
D: NA; J: TRBJ2-1; size: few; V: TRBV7-6; CDR3: CASSLSQRGEQFF; DNA: TGTGCCAGCAGCTTAAGCCAACGGGGTGAGCAGTTCTTC
D: NA; J: TRBJ2-3; size: few; V: TRBV11-2; CDR3: CASSSLWGASHPSSTDTQYF; DNA: TGTGCCAGCAGCTCCCTCTGGGGGGCCAGCCATCCCTCCAGCACAGATACGCAGTATTTT
D: NA; J: TRBJ1-1; size: few; V: TRBV12-3/TRBV12-4; CDR3: CASSDGGGTEAFF; DNA: TGTGCCAGCAGTGACGGAGGGGGCACTGAAGCTTTCTTT
D: NA; J: TRBJ2-3; size: NA; V: TRBV7-9; CDR3: CASSLGYSTDTQYF; DNA: TGTGCCAGCAGCTTAGGCTATAGCACAGATACGCAGTATTTT
D: NA; J: TRBJ2-1; size: few; V: TRBV20-1; CDR3: CSAEGSGVWNEQFF; DNA: TGCAGTGCTGAGGGCTCGGGGGTCTGGAATGAGCAGTTCTTC
D: TRBD1; J: TRBJ2-2; size: NA; V: TRBV7-6; CDR3: CASSVQGANTGELFF; DNA: TGTGCCAGCAGCGTACAGGGGGCGAACACCGGGGAGCTGTTTTTT
D: NA; J: TRBJ2-1; size: many; V: TRBV4-1; CDR3: CASSQATSRYEQFF; DNA: TGCGCCAGCAGCCAAGCGACTAGTCGTTACGAGCAGTTCTTC
D: NA; J: TRBJ1-6; size: NA; V: TRBV2; CDR3: CATPNEGPGSPLHF; DNA: TGTGCCACCCCAAACGAAGGGCCGGGTTCACCCCTCCACTTT
D: NA; J: TRBJ2-1; size: NA; V: TRBV19; CDR3: CASNAGGRFYNEQFF; DNA: TGTGCCAGTAACGCCGGAGGGAGGTTCTACAATGAGCAGTTCTTC
D: NA; J: TRBJ2-5; size: NA; V: TRBV10-3; CDR3: CAISAQSVDLKETQYF; DNA: TGTGCCATCAGTGCCCAGTCAGTGGACCTGAAAGAGACCCAGTACTTC
D: NA; J: TRBJ2-7; size: few; V: TRBV6-1; CDR3: CASIGAIGEQYF; DNA: TGTGCCAGCATCGGGGCGATAGGAGAGCAGTACTTC
D: NA; J: TRBJ1-1; size: NA; V: TRBV7-9; CDR3: CASSSTGPEAFF; DNA: TGTGCCAGCAGCTCAACCGGACCTGAAGCTTTCTTT